This TCR beta chain comes out of a study of T cell responses to AZD1222 COVID-19 vaccine. Overall study findings and caveats: At 160-218 and 743-854, vaccine-associated CD4 TCRs were dominant, and they spanned spike. Unmutated variant regions are reportedly the target of nearly half of TCRs that are spike-specific.

On this clone: The target antigen is unknown.

The assay was immunoSEQ multiplex PCR, and TCRdb's table has in-frame clones only and misses some. The sample lists 150,000 to 180,000 clones; about nine tenths were seen once. This CDR3 has 13 amino acids. V was pared by 0 bases and J by 5 bases, with 8 bases between. Germline lookup yields CDR1 SGHRS and CDR2 YFSETQ. The rearrangement uses TRBV5-1 and TRBJ2-5; possibly TRBD1 or TRBD2 for D (6 bases each). The receptor was derived from an adult in good health. Sequenced material: peripheral blood, taken on day 0 of MenACWY control vaccination. CDR3 residues: CASSLVGGETQYF. The CDR3 DNA reads as TGCGCCAGCAGCTTGGTAGGGGGGGAGACCCAGTACTTC.